Below, 21 T cell receptor beta chains from the same sample are listed, as sequenced in a study of T cells of healthy individuals. MiXCR, applied by TCRdb to the 5' RACE reads, yields one record per CDR3 protein. The table has 60,000 to 80,000 distinct CDR3 sequences, 15% to 20% seen once. The receptors derive from a human donor in good health.

In its sample, this clonotype was seen a few times. The chain has TRBV28 and TRBJ1-5, with D perhaps TRBD1 (5 bases). V was clipped by 5 bases and J by 2 bases, with 28 bases between them. Germline assignment: CDR1 MDHEN and CDR2 SYDVKM. The CDR3 contains 20 residues. The CDR3 bases are TGTGCCAGCAGTGGTAGCGATGCTACTGGGGGGATTGCGGGCAATCAGCCCCAGCATTTT. Translating it yields CASSGSDATGGIAGNQPQHF.

The chain is built from TRBV6-2 or TRBV6-3 and TRBJ1-5, with D maybe TRBD1 (5 bases). Per the germline V gene, CDR1 is MNHEY and CDR2 is SVGEGT. Deletions cut 8 bases from V and 11 bases from J, with 16 bases between. This CDR3 has 12 amino acids. The CDR3 bases are TGTGCCAGCGGGGCGGCCGTAAAGACCCAGCATTTT. Its protein is CASGAAVKTQHF.

J is TRBJ1-5 and V is TRBV4-1; D gene ambiguous. Germline V gives CDR1 MGHRA, CDR2 YSYEKL. The CDR3 totals 13 residues. V lost 0 bases and J 5 bases, leaving 5 bases between the germline ends. The CDR3 DNA follows: TGCGCCAGCAGCCAAGATTTGGATCAGCCCCAGCATTTT. Residues: CASSQDLDQPQHF.

This clonotype was observed at least ten times. This chain joins TRBV2 and TRBJ2-5, with TRBD1 matching 8 bases. CDR3 size: 14 residues. The germline V gene encodes CDR1 SNHLY and CDR2 FYNNEI. V lost 4 bases, J lost 4 bases, and 5 bases stayed unmatched. CDR3 amino acids: CASSVPGGVETQYF. As DNA, the CDR3 is TGTGCCAGCAGTGTACCAGGGGGCGTAGAGACCCAGTACTTC.

The J gene is TRBJ2-5, the V gene TRBV27; 10 bases match TRBD1. Germline V gene data show CDR1 as MNHEY and CDR2 as SMNVEV (reference sequence). V gave up 5 bases and J gave up 5 bases; unmatched junction bases: 8. This CDR3 has 15 amino acids. The CDR3 region is CASSPSPGQGETQYF. The CDR3 DNA is TGTGCCAGCAGTCCCTCCCCGGGACAGGGGGAGACCCAGTACTTC.

This clonotype was seen a few times. The chain joins TRBV5-4 to TRBJ2-1, with D uncertain. CDR1 and CDR2 from the germline V gene are SGHNT and YYREEE (reference sequence). This CDR3 contains 17 residues. V shed 0 bases and J shed 2 bases, with 15 bases lying between them. The CDR3 sequence: CASSLVGDRSTYNEQFF. CDR3 DNA sequence: TGTGCCAGCAGCTTGGTTGGGGATAGGTCAACCTACAATGAGCAGTTCTTC.

This clonotype was recorded at least ten times. This rearrangement joins TRBV7-9 to TRBJ1-3; no firm D call. V lost 1 base and J lost 1, with 11 bases in between. The CDR3 runs 16 residues. Germline V gene sequence: CDR1 SEHNR, CDR2 FQNEAQ (reference sequence). CDR3 nucleotides: TGTGCCAGCAGCTTAGGAGGGTTACGTTCTGGAAACACCATATATTTT. As protein: CASSLGGLRSGNTIYF.

There are a few counts of this clonotype. The V gene is TRBV4-1, the J gene TRBJ2-5; D remains ambiguous. The CDR3 runs to 15 residues. V was shortened by 0 bases and J by 5 bases, with 13 bases between the two germline ends. From germline, CDR1 is MGHRA and CDR2 YSYEKL. CDR3 residues: CASSQDTRVGETQYF. The CDR3 coding sequence is TGCGCCAGCAGCCAAGATACCCGGGTTGGGGAGACCCAGTACTTC.

Ten or more counts support this clonotype. V usage is TRBV5-1 and J usage is TRBJ2-6; possibly TRBD1 for D (5 bases). CDR3 length equals 16 residues. Germline lookup yields CDR1 SGHRS and CDR2 YFSETQ. The V end lost 4 bases, the J end lost 0 bases, and 11 bases lay between the germline ends. CDR3 sequence reads: CASSDSTASGANVLTF. In nucleotides, the CDR3 is TGCGCCAGCAGCGACTCGACAGCCTCTGGGGCCAACGTCCTGACTTTC.

This clonotype has a handful of counts. The chain joins TRBV7-2 to TRBJ2-2; D is tentatively TRBD1 or TRBD2 (5 bases each). Germline V gives CDR1 SGHTA, CDR2 FQGNSA. The CDR3 sequence is 17 residues long. The V and J ends lost 1 base and 3 bases respectively, with 15 bases between them. The CDR3 region has the DNA TGTGCCAGCAGCTTAGGGCATGGGGGTTCTTACACCGGGGAGCTGTTTTTT. The encoded protein is CASSLGHGGSYTGELFF.

The chain combines TRBV7-2 with TRBJ2-5; 11 bases are shared with TRBD2. The CDR3 is 17 amino acids. Germline lookup yields CDR1 SGHTA and CDR2 FQGNSA. V was pared by 2 bases and J by 4 bases, with 9 bases of the junction left unmatched. The CDR3 protein is CASSLKETTSGIETQYF. The CDR3 region has the DNA TGTGCCAGCAGCTTAAAGGAGACGACTAGCGGGATAGAGACCCAGTACTTC.

This clonotype appeared many times. The rearrangement joins TRBV23-1 to TRBJ2-7; maybe TRBD2 (5 bases). TRBV23-1 is treated as an ORF (open reading frame) with a function not yet certain. V was clipped by 11 bases and J by 4 bases, with 21 bases between them. This CDR3 contains 14 residues. In DNA, the CDR3 is TGCGCCCGAAAAATAGAGGGTTATTCTTACGAGCAGTACTTC. Amino acid sequence: CARKIEGYSYEQYF.

V gene TRBV5-6 combines with J gene TRBJ1-1, with D hard to call. CDR3 size: 15 residues. V was clipped by 2 bases and J by 5 bases, with 16 bases between them. Germline V lookup: CDR1 SGHDT, CDR2 YYEEEE. The CDR3 here is CASSFLETTRTEAFF. The DNA for the CDR3 is TGTGCCAGCAGCTTTTTAGAGACAACGAGGACTGAAGCTTTCTTT.

This clonotype was seen many times. The rearrangement uses TRBV9 and TRBJ2-3; D unclear. V dropped 0 bases and J dropped 0 bases, with 8 bases sitting between them. The CDR3 totals 15 residues. Germline values: CDR1 SGDLS, CDR2 YYNGEE. The CDR3 loop is CASSVGGYSTDTQYF. The CDR3 region has the DNA TGTGCCAGCAGCGTAGGTGGCTATAGCACAGATACGCAGTATTTT.

About this clonotype itself: This may stem from a read error, because a much larger clone lies one nucleotide away. CDR3 residues: CASSQRTGYSNEQFF. The CDR3 DNA reads TGTGCCAGCAGCCAGAGGACAGGGTATAGCAATGAGCAGTTCTTC. The V and J genes are TRBV7-9 and TRBJ2-1; 8 bases agree with TRBD1. This CDR3 comprises 15 residues. V dropped 5 bases and J dropped 6; count of bases not matched to a gene: 9. Germline CDR1 reads SEHNR; CDR2 reads FQNEAQ (reference sequence).

At least ten counts were recorded for this clonotype. The chain recombines TRBV20-1 with TRBJ1-1, with unresolved D. Deletions cut 6 bases from V and 0 bases from J, with 17 bases between. This CDR3 contains 15 residues. Germline V gives CDR1 DFQATT, CDR2 SNEGSKA (reference sequence). DNA for the CDR3: TGCAGTGCCAATCTTCGACCCCTCTTGAACACTGAAGCTTTCTTT. Translation gives CSANLRPLLNTEAFF.

This clonotype counts as medium-sized (0.01 to 0.1%). This chain links TRBV6-2 or TRBV6-3 with TRBJ2-6, with a tentative D call TRBD1 (5 bases). Trimming removed 10 bases at V and 3 bases at J, with 10 bases between. This CDR3 is 13 amino acids long. Germline V gene data show CDR1 as MNHEY and CDR2 as SVGEGT. For the CDR3, the DNA is TGTGCCATAGCAGGGTATGGGGCCAACGTCCTGACTTTC. Its protein is CAIAGYGANVLTF.

This clonotype was found many times. The rearrangement joins TRBV29-1 to TRBJ2-3; 9 nucleotides agree with TRBD2. The length of the CDR3 is 15 residues. The germline V gene encodes CDR1 SQVTM and CDR2 ANQGSEA. The junction had 11 bases not matched to a gene; V was cut back by 3 bases and J by 7 bases. DNA of the CDR3: TGCAGCGTTGAGACGGGGCGGGGGGGCCTGAATACGCAGTATTTT. Protein sequence: CSVETGRGGLNTQYF.

In this sample, this clonotype turned up many times. This chain uses TRBV12-5 with TRBJ1-2; TRBD1 aligns across 8 bases. V was clipped by 6 bases and J by 3 bases; unmatched bases: 0. Germline assignment: CDR1 LGHNT and CDR2 FRNRAP. There are 12 residues in the CDR3. The DNA of the CDR3 is TGTGCTAGTGGGGGACAGGACTATGGCTACACCTTC. Its translation: CASGGQDYGYTF. Drawing the rest from reference TRBV12-5 and TRBJ1-2, the complete variable domain is DARVTQTPRHKVTEMGQEVTMRCQPILGHNTVFWYRQTMMQGLELLAYFRNRAPLDDSGMPKDRFSAEMPDATLATLKIQPSEPRDSAVYFCASGGQDYGYTFGSGTRLTVV.

This clonotype was seen a few times. The chain couples TRBV29-1 to TRBJ1-1; D is possibly TRBD1 (5 bases). This CDR3 contains 13 residues. Germline CDR1 and CDR2: SQVTM and ANQGSEA. Trimming cost V 3 bases and J 0 bases, with 8 bases left between them. Here the CDR3 reads CSVDGALNTEAFF. In DNA, the CDR3 is TGCAGCGTTGATGGGGCCCTGAACACTGAAGCTTTCTTT.

V is TRBV12-3 or TRBV12-4 and J is TRBJ1-4; the D gene is possibly TRBD1 (6 bases). The CDR3 is 14 residues long. V lost 6 bases and J 7 bases, leaving 15 bases between the germline ends. The CDR3 DNA is TGTGCCAGCAGGGAAGGGAGGGGGAGTGAAAAACTGTTTTTT. It encodes CASREGRGSEKLFF.